A single sample gave rise to the 14 T cell receptor beta chains below, sequenced in a study of beta chain features in type 1 diabetes. Every bit of the isolated RNA underwent reverse transcription, so sequencing read expressed TCRB transcripts. Assay: immunoSEQ multiplex PCR; the TCRdb copy retains only in-frame clones and omits some. The table has under 950,000 clones, 15% to 20% seen once. Sequencing used naive CD4+ T cells from blood. The receptors derive from a woman aged 18-29 years in good health.

This chain's CDR3 is CASSLASEALSYEQYF. CDR3 nucleotide sequence: TGCGCCAGCAGCTTGGCGTCGGAAGCCCTCTCCTACGAGCAGTACTTC. The chain carries TRBV5-1 and TRBJ2-7; D gene uncertain. The germline V gene has CDR1 SGHRS and CDR2 YFSETQ. The V end lost 0 bases, the J end lost 0 bases, and 13 bases lay between the germline ends. This CDR3 contains 16 residues.

V usage is TRBV6-5 and J usage is TRBJ2-1, with TRBD1 as a possible D gene (5 bases). The length of the CDR3 is 13 residues. Germline CDR1 reads MNHEY; CDR2 reads SVGAGI. V was pared by 4 bases and J by 6 bases, with 10 bases between. The CDR3 spells CASSWGQANEQFF. In nucleotides, the CDR3 is TGTGCCAGCAGTTGGGGCCAAGCCAATGAGCAGTTCTTC.

This clone occurred a few times. In DNA, the CDR3 is TGCAGTGCTAGAGGGTGGACAGGAGCTTTCTTT. This codes for CSARGWTGAFF. The chain links TRBV20-1 to TRBJ1-1, with 7 bases identical to TRBD1. This CDR3 spans 11 amino acids. Germline CDR1 is DFQATT and CDR2 is SNEGSKA (reference sequence). J lost 10 bases, V lost 1 base, and 3 bases had no gene match.

This clone came up a few times. This chain connects TRBV7-2 to TRBJ1-5; 10 nucleotides align to TRBD1. There are 14 residues in the CDR3. J gave up 6 bases and V 5 bases, and 4 bases lay outside the gene matches. Looked up from germline, CDR1 is SGHTA and CDR2 is FQGNSA. As DNA, the CDR3 is TGTGCCAGCAGCCTTCGGACAGGGGGTCAGCCCCAGCATTTT. It translates to CASSLRTGGQPQHF. Full variable domain (remainder filled in from reference TRBV7-2 and TRBJ1-5): GAGVSQSPSNKVTEKGKDVELRCDPISGHTALYWYRQSLGQGLEFLIYFQGNSAPDKSGLPSDRFSAERTGGSVSTLTIQRTQQEDSAVYLCASSLRTGGQPQHFGDGTRLSIL.

This sequence joins TRBV5-1 and TRBJ2-1, with TRBD2 matching 11 bases. The J segment lost 6 bases and the V segment lost 3 bases, leaving 5 bases of the junction unmatched. Germline V gives CDR1 SGHRS, CDR2 YFSETQ. The CDR3 contains 15 residues. For the CDR3, the DNA is TGCGCCAGCAGCTCGGGACTAGCGGTTCTCAATGAGCAGTTCTTC. It translates to CASSSGLAVLNEQFF.

The rearrangement uses TRBV7-9 and TRBJ2-1; D is ambiguous. The CDR3 sequence is 11 residues long. Germline CDR1 reads SEHNR; CDR2 reads FQNEAQ (reference sequence). Trimming removed 5 bases from V and 7 bases from J, with 6 bases in between. The CDR3 DNA sequence: TGTGCCAGCAGCCAATCAAATGAGCAGTTCTTC. As protein: CASSQSNEQFF.

A note on this clone: Other nucleotide sequences from this sample produce the same CDR3. The gene calls are TRBV28 and TRBJ2-7; D ambiguous. V shed 2 bases and J shed 2 bases, with 7 bases lying between them. The CDR3 runs 13 residues. Germline values: CDR1 MDHEN, CDR2 SYDVKM. CDR3 loop: CASSLGRPYEQYF. The CDR3 region has the DNA TGTGCCAGCAGTTTAGGCAGACCCTACGAGCAGTACTTC.

The V call is TRBV7-2, the J call TRBJ2-7; D might be TRBD2 (6 bases). V lost 5 bases to trimming and J lost 6 bases, with 20 bases between them. The CDR3 covers 15 residues. Per the germline V gene, CDR1 is SGHTA and CDR2 is FQGNSA. CDR3 in amino acids: CASSAANLGRPEQYF. The CDR3 DNA reads as TGTGCCAGCAGCGCAGCAAACCTCGGGAGACCCGAGCAGTACTTC.

J is TRBJ2-7 and V is TRBV28; 7 nucleotides line up with TRBD1. The V and J ends lost 2 bases and 1 base, in that order; junction bases with no gene match: 2. Germline CDR1 reads MDHEN; CDR2 reads SYDVKM. The CDR3 length is 14 residues. The DNA for the CDR3 is TGTGCCAGCAGTTTACAGGGACAGTCCTACGAGCAGTACTTC. This encodes CASSLQGQSYEQYF.

This clone was seen a few times. The chain carries TRBV7-8 and TRBJ2-1; 8 bases are a match to TRBD2. With 1 base clipped from V and 9 bases from J, the junction kept 11 bases outside the gene matches. This CDR3 is 16 amino acids long. In germline, CDR1 is SGHVS, CDR2 FQNEAQ. CDR3 region: CASSLGVPGLVREQFF. The CDR3 DNA reads TGTGCCAGCAGCTTAGGAGTCCCGGGACTAGTGCGTGAGCAGTTCTTC.

This clone appeared a few times. V gene TRBV18 combines with J gene TRBJ2-7; 10 nucleotides line up with TRBD1. This CDR3 is 16 amino acids long. Germline trimming cut 4 bases from V and 6 bases from J; bases unmatched to any gene: 12. Per the germline V gene, CDR1 is KGHSH and CDR2 is LQKENI. DNA of the CDR3: TGTGCCAGCTCACGATCGGCGACAGGGGGCGGTGCCGAGCAGTACTTC. Translating gives CASSRSATGGGAEQYF.

This clone was counted a few times. Different DNA sequences within this sample yield the same CDR3. Written as DNA, the CDR3 is TGTGCCAGCTCACCTCCGACAGGGTATGGCTACACCTTC. As protein: CASSPPTGYGYTF. The rearrangement links TRBV18 to TRBJ1-2; 7 nucleotides match TRBD1. The CDR3 runs 13 residues. V was clipped by 3 bases and J by 5 bases; unmatched bases: 3. Germline CDR1 is KGHSH and CDR2 is LQKENI. Drawing the rest from reference TRBV18 and TRBJ1-2, the complete variable domain is NAGVMQNPRHLVRRRGQEARLRCSPMKGHSHVYWYRQLPEEGLKFMVYLQKENIIDESGMPKERFSAEFPKEGPSILRIQQVVRGDSAAYFCASSPPTGYGYTFGSGTRLTVV.

This clone was observed a few times. CDR3: CASSGAGGTAEQYF. CDR3 nucleotides: TGTGCCAGCAGCGGAGCGGGAGGAACCGCCGAGCAGTACTTC. V is TRBV27 and J is TRBJ2-7; TRBD2 matches at 9 bases. This CDR3 spans 14 amino acids. CDR1 and CDR2 (germline): MNHEY, SMNVEV (reference sequence). J was trimmed by 6 bases and V by 6 bases; bases with no gene match: 9.

This clone has just a few counts. The chain links TRBV7-2 to TRBJ1-2; D is perhaps TRBD1 (5 bases). The V and J ends lost 4 bases and 0 bases respectively, with 15 bases between them. CDR3 length: 16 residues. Germline CDR1 reads SGHTA; CDR2 reads FQGNSA. In DNA, the CDR3 is TGTGCCAGCAGCTCGGGGGGACGGCGAGCTAACTATGGCTACACCTTC. It translates to CASSSGGRRANYGYTF.